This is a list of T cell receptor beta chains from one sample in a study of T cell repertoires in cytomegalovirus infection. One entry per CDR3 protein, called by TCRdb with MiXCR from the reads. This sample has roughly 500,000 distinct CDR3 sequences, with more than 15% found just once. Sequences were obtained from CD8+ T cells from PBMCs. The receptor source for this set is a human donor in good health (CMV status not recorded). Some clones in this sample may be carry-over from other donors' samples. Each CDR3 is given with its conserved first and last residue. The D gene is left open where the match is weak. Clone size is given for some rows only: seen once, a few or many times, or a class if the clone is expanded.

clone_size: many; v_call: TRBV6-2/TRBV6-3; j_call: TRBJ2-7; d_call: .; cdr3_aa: CASSYGQVYEQYF; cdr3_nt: TGTGCCAGCAGTTACGGTCAGGTTTACGAGCAGTACTTC
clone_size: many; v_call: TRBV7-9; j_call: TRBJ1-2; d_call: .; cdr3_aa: CASSLGEGGESGYTF; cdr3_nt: TGTGCCAGCAGCTTAGGAGAGGGCGGGGAATCCGGCTACACCTTC
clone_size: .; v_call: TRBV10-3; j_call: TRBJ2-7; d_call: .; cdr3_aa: CAIRPDGSYEQYF; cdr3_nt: TGTGCCATCAGACCTGACGGCTCCTACGAGCAGTACTTC
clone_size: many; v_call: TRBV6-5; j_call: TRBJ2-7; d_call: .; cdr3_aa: CASSYAAGPEQYF; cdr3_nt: TGTGCCAGCAGTTACGCGGCGGGCCCGGAGCAGTACTTC
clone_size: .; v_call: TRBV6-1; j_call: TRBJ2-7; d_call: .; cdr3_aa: CASGRGHSSYEQYF; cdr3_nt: TGTGCCAGCGGTCGAGGACATAGCTCCTACGAGCAGTACTTC
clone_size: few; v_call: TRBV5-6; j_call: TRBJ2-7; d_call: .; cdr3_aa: CASSLAWGRSSYEQYF; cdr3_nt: TGTGCCAGCAGCTTGGCCTGGGGCCGGAGCTCCTACGAGCAGTACTTC
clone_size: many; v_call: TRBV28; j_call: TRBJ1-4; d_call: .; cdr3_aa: CASSLRVSVEEKLFF; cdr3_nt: TGTGCCAGCAGTTTAAGGGTTTCGGTAGAGGAAAAACTGTTTTTT
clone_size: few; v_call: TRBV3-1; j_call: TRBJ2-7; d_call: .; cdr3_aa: CASSQKTALSYEQYF; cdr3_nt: TGTGCCAGCAGCCAAAAGACAGCTCTCTCCTACGAGCAGTACTTC
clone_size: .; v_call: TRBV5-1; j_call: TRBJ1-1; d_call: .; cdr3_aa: CASSPGHFNTEAFF; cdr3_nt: TGCGCCAGCAGCCCGGGACATTTTAACACTGAAGCTTTCTTT
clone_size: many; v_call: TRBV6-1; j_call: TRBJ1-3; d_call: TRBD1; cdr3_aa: CASSILQGAEGNTIYF; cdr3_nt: TGTGCCAGCAGTATTCTACAGGGGGCCGAAGGAAACACCATATATTTT
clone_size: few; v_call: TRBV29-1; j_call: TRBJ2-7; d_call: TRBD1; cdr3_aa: CSVRGTVYEQYF; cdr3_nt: TGCAGCGTTAGGGGGACAGTCTACGAGCAGTACTTC
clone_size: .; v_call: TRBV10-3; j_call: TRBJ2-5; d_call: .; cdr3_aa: CAISESGTLSKTQYF; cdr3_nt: TGTGCCATCAGTGAGTCGGGGACGCTCTCGAAGACCCAGTACTTC
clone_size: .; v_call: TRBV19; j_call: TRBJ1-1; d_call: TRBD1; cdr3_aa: CASSPGQGLGTEAFF; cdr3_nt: TGTGCCAGTAGCCCAGGACAGGGTTTGGGCACTGAAGCTTTCTTT
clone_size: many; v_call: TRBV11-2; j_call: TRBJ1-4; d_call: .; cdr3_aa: CASSDSRMTVKLFF; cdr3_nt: TGTGCCAGCAGCGACTCCCGGATGACGGTAAAACTGTTTTTT
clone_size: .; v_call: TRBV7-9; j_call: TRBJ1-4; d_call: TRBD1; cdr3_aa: CASSSGTGGESNEKLFF; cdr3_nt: TGTGCCAGCAGCTCGGGGACAGGGGGCGAATCTAATGAAAAACTGTTTTTT
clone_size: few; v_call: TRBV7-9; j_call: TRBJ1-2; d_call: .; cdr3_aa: CASSPAGSNYGYTF; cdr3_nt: TGTGCCAGCAGCCCCGCCGGCAGTAACTATGGCTACACCTTC
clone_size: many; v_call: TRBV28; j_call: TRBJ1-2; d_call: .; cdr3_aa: CASSRQANNYGYTF; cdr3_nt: TGTGCCAGCAGCCGACAGGCCAATAACTATGGCTACACCTTC
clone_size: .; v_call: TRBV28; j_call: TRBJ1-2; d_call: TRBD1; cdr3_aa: CASSPMPFGQGDYGYTF; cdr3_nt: TGTGCCAGCAGCCCGATGCCCTTTGGACAGGGGGACTATGGCTACACCTTC
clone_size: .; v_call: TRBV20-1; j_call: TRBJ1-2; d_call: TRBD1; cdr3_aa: CSARSKQGAQYGYTF; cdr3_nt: TGCAGTGCTAGATCCAAACAGGGGGCGCAATATGGCTACACCTTC
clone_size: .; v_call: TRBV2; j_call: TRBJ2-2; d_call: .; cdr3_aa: CASRGGGGVGTGELFF; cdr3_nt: TGTGCCAGCAGAGGAGGGGGAGGAGTCGGCACCGGGGAGCTGTTTTTT
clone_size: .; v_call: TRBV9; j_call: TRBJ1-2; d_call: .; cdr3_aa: CASSAERGYYGYTF; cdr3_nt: TGTGCCAGCAGCGCAGAGAGGGGCTACTATGGCTACACCTTC
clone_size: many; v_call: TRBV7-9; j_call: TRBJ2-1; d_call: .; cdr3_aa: CASSLGPGVIYNEQFF; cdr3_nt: TGTGCCAGCAGCTTAGGGCCGGGGGTCATCTACAATGAGCAGTTCTTC
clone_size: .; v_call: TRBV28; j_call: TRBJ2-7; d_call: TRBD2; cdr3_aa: CATTGLAEYEQYF; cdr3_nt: TGTGCCACCACGGGACTAGCGGAGTACGAGCAGTACTTC
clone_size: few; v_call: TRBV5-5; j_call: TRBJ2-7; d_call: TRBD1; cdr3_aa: CASGGQANYEQYF; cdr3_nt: TGTGCCAGCGGCGGACAGGCCAACTACGAGCAGTACTTC
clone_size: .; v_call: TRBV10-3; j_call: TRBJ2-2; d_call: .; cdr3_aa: CAISDSAGELFF; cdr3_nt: TGTGCCATCAGTGACAGCGCCGGGGAGCTGTTTTTT
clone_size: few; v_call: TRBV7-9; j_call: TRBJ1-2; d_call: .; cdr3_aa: CASSHPGFNYGYTF; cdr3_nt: TGTGCCAGCAGCCATCCCGGGTTCAACTATGGCTACACCTTC
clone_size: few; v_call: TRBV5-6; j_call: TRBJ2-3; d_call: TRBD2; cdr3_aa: CASSLDSGAFTDTQYF; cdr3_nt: TGTGCCAGCAGCTTGGATAGCGGGGCTTTTACAGATACGCAGTATTTT
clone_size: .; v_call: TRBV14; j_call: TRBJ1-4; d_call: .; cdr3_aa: CASSLEGGKLFF; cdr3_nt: TGTGCCAGCAGCCTCGAAGGGGGAAAACTGTTTTTT
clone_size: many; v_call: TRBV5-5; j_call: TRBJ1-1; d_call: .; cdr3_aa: CASIEGMNTEAFF; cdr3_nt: TGTGCCAGCATCGAGGGGATGAACACTGAAGCTTTCTTT
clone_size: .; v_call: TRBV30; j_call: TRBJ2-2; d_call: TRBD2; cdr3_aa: CAWSGQRLAGKPGELFF; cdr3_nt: TGTGCCTGGAGTGGTCAGAGACTAGCGGGAAAGCCCGGGGAGCTGTTTTTT
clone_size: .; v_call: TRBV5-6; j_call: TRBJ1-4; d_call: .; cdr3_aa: CASSPGQGKLFF; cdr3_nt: TGTGCCAGCAGCCCGGGCCAAGGAAAACTGTTTTTT
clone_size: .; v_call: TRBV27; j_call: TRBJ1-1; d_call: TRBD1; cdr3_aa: CASSSRTGANTEAFF; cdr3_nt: TGTGCCAGCAGTTCCCGGACAGGGGCTAACACTGAAGCTTTCTTT
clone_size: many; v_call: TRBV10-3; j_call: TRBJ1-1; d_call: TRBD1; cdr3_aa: CAISRQGSMNTEAFF; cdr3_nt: TGTGCCATCAGCCGACAGGGATCTATGAACACTGAAGCTTTCTTT
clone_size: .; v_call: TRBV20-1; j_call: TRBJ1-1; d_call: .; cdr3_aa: CSAGLPGHKWSKMNTEAFF; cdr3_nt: TGCAGTGCTGGATTACCGGGACATAAATGGAGTAAAATGAACACTGAAGCTTTCTTT
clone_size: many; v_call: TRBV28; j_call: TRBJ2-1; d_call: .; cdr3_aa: CASSPWEATRNEQFF; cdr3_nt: TGTGCCAGCAGCCCCTGGGAGGCCACGAGGAATGAGCAGTTCTTC
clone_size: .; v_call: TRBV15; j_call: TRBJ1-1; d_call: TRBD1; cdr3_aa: CATSRARTGVEAFF; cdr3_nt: TGTGCCACCAGCAGAGCTAGGACAGGGGTTGAAGCTTTCTTT
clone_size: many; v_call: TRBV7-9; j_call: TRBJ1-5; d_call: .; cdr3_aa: CASSLEGRDNQPQHF; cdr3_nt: TGTGCCAGCAGCTTAGAGGGCAGGGACAATCAGCCCCAGCATTTT
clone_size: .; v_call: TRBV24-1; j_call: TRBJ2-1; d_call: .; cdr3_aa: CATSVGGSSSYNEQFF; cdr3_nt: TGTGCCACCAGTGTAGGGGGTTCTAGCTCCTACAATGAGCAGTTCTTC
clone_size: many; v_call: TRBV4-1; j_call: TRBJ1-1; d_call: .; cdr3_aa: CASSQGAGTTEAFF; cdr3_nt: TGCGCCAGCAGCCAAGGAGCGGGCACCACTGAAGCTTTCTTT
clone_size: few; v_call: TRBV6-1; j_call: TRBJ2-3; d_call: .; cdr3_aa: CASSLRGETDTQYF; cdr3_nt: TGTGCCAGCAGTTTAAGGGGGGAGACAGATACGCAGTATTTT
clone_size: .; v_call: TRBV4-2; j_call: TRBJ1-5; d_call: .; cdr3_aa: CASSQDARGNQPQHF; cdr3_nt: TGTGCCAGCAGCCAAGATGCCAGGGGCAATCAGCCCCAGCATTTT
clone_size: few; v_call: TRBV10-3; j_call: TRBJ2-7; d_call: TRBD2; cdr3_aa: CAISRISGRAGEYEQYF; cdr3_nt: TGTGCCATCAGTCGCATTAGCGGGAGGGCCGGAGAATACGAGCAGTACTTC